The 17 T cell receptor beta chains given below trace back to one sample, sequenced in a study of T cell responses to AZD1222 COVID-19 vaccine. The protocol was immunoSEQ multiplex PCR, while the TCRdb copy is restricted to in-frame clones and leaves out a portion. The table lists some 86,000 clones, about 92% of them singletons. The source material was peripheral blood, sampled on day 0 of AZD1222 vaccination. The receptor source for this set is an adult in good health.

This clone occurred once. The V and J genes are TRBV9 and TRBJ2-3; D may be TRBD2 (5 bases). V was cut by 0 bases and J by 4 bases, with 15 bases left in between. This CDR3 has 16 residues. Germline V gives CDR1 SGDLS, CDR2 YYNGEE. For the CDR3, the DNA is TGTGCCAGCAGCGTAGTAGGTGGGAGTGACGCAGATACGCAGTATTTT. Its translation is CASSVVGGSDADTQYF.

The CDR3 coding sequence is TGTGCCAGCAGCAATGAGGAGCGGGAGAGGTTAAATTGGGAAGATACGCAGTATTTT. Translated, it gives CASSNEERERLNWEDTQYF. The chain has TRBV21-1 and TRBJ2-3; the table's D call, TRBD2, has no DNA check behind it. TRBV21-1 is classified as a pseudogene. The CDR3 is 19 amino acids.

The chain combines TRBV4-1 with TRBJ1-5; 7 bases are shared with TRBD1. The V gene's germline CDR1 is MGHRA and CDR2 YSYEKL. J lost 7 bases, V lost 4 bases, and 7 bases had no gene match. This CDR3 contains 14 residues. DNA of the CDR3: TGCGCCAGCAGCCTTCAGACAGGGACCCAGCCCCAGCATTTT. Residues: CASSLQTGTQPQHF.

This rearrangement joins TRBV27 to TRBJ2-7; 7 nucleotides agree with TRBD1. CDR3 length: 13 residues. Germline V gene sequence: CDR1 MNHEY, CDR2 SMNVEV (reference sequence). J was trimmed by 6 bases and V by 5 bases; bases with no gene match: 7. CDR3 nucleotide sequence: TGTGCCAGCAGTATAACAGGGGTGGGCGAGCAGTACTTC. It encodes CASSITGVGEQYF.

This clone was seen only once. Other DNA sequences of this sample code for an identical CDR3. V usage is TRBV29-1 and J usage is TRBJ2-7; the D is unclear. Trimming stripped 4 bases from V and 0 bases from J, with 7 bases between. The CDR3 has 12 amino acids. CDR1 SQVTM and CDR2 ANQGSEA come from the germline V gene. The CDR3 loop is CSVGVSSYEQYF. The CDR3 nucleotides are TGCAGCGTTGGAGTCAGCTCCTACGAGCAGTACTTC.

This sequence joins TRBV4-2 and TRBJ2-3, with 8 bases identical to TRBD2. Germline assignment: CDR1 LGHNA and CDR2 YNFKEQ. With 0 bases clipped from V and 2 bases from J, the junction kept 4 bases outside the gene matches. This CDR3 comprises 16 residues. The CDR3 region has the DNA TGTGCCAGCAGCCAAGAAGCGGGAGCCACCACAGATACGCAGTATTTT. Translation: CASSQEAGATTDTQYF.

This chain links TRBV4-2 with TRBJ2-1; TRBD2 is a possible D gene (6 bases). CDR3 length equals 14 residues. Per the germline V gene, CDR1 is LGHNA and CDR2 is YNFKEQ. The V end was cut by 2 bases, the J end by 8 bases, with 13 bases between. The CDR3 DNA sequence: TGTGCCAGCAGCCAAAAAGGACTATTGGATGAGCAGTTCTTC. Protein: CASSQKGLLDEQFF.

In this sample, this clone turned up once. The chain carries TRBV19 and TRBJ1-6; no clear D. The V gene lost 3 bases and the J gene lost 7 bases, with 7 bases spanning the gap. Germline assignment: CDR1 LNHDA and CDR2 SQIVND (reference sequence). There are 13 residues in the CDR3. The CDR3 region has the DNA TGTGCCAGTAGTATCCTGACGAATTCACCCCTCCACTTT. Its protein is CASSILTNSPLHF.

The chain couples TRBV6-5 to TRBJ1-2; D possibly corresponds to TRBD1 (6 bases). This CDR3 has 12 residues. Germline loops: CDR1 MNHEY, CDR2 SVGAGI. V shed 5 bases and J shed 7 bases, with 11 bases lying between them. The CDR3 DNA sequence: TGTGCCAGCAGTCCTGGGACATCTGGCTACACCTTC. Translating gives CASSPGTSGYTF.

This chain joins TRBV11-2 and TRBJ2-3, with a possible D match to TRBD1 (6 bases). The V end was cut by 0 bases, the J end by 0 bases, with 10 bases between. Germline V gene data show CDR1 as SGHAT and CDR2 as FQNNGV. The CDR3 spans 16 residues. DNA for the CDR3: TGTGCCAGCAGCTTAGAGAGGGGGATTAGCACAGATACGCAGTATTTT. Residues: CASSLERGISTDTQYF.

The CDR3 protein is CASTVYGNYGYTF. For the CDR3, the DNA is TGTGCCAGTACCGTTTACGGGAACTATGGCTACACCTTC. The chain links TRBV19 to TRBJ1-2; D gene ambiguous. V shed 7 bases and J shed 2 bases, with 11 bases lying between them. The CDR3 has 13 amino acids. In germline, CDR1 is LNHDA, CDR2 SQIVND (reference sequence).

V is TRBV5-1 and J is TRBJ2-7; D is uncertain. CDR3 size: 15 residues. V lost 1 base, J lost 5 bases, and 16 bases lay in between. From germline, CDR1 is SGHRS and CDR2 YFSETQ. The CDR3 nucleotides are TGCGCCAGCAGCTTGACGTTGACCCAGGTCGACGAGCAGTACTTC. Encoded protein: CASSLTLTQVDEQYF.

The rearrangement joins TRBV19 to TRBJ2-1; tentatively, D is TRBD1 or TRBD2 (5 bases each). This CDR3 has 13 residues. V was clipped by 7 bases and J by 9 bases, with 16 bases between them. Germline V gene lookup returns CDR1 LNHDA and CDR2 SQIVND (reference sequence). This chain's CDR3 is CASMGWGPGEQFF. For the CDR3, the DNA is TGTGCCAGTATGGGTTGGGGACCCGGTGAGCAGTTCTTC.

V is TRBV11-1 and J is TRBJ1-2; D not certain. Germline CDR1 reads SGHAT; CDR2 reads FQDESV (reference sequence). Trimming left V 1 base short and J 4 bases short, with 10 bases between. This CDR3 has 14 amino acids. In nucleotides, the CDR3 is TGTGCCAGCAGCTTAGGGGAGTTCGGCTATGGCTACACCTTC. This sequence encodes CASSLGEFGYGYTF.

V and J are TRBV7-3 and TRBJ2-7, with D maybe TRBD1 (6 bases). This CDR3 is 13 amino acids long. Between the trimmed V and J ends, which lost 5 bases and 6 bases, there was a span of 14 bases. The germline gives CDR1 SGHTA, CDR2 FQGTGA. This chain's CDR3 is CASSPQQGSEQYF. CDR3 DNA: TGTGCCAGCAGCCCCCAACAGGGCTCCGAGCAGTACTTC.

The V gene is TRBV10-3, the J gene TRBJ2-3; TRBD1 matches 8 bases. With 3 bases clipped from V and 2 bases from J, the junction kept 4 bases outside the gene matches. Germline V gene lookup returns CDR1 ENHRY and CDR2 SYGVKD. The CDR3 covers 15 residues. CDR3 DNA sequence: TGTGCCATCAGTGAAAGGACAGGGTACACAGATACGCAGTATTTT. This encodes CAISERTGYTDTQYF.

The CDR3 protein is CASSYNTGELFF. CDR3 DNA: TGCGCCAGCAGCTACAACACCGGGGAGCTGTTTTTT. The chain carries TRBV5-1 and TRBJ2-2; D is unresolved. CDR3 size: 12 residues. Germline CDR1 and CDR2: SGHRS and YFSETQ. Trimming cost V 3 bases and J 2 bases, with 2 bases left between them.